This entry describes one T cell receptor beta chain. At one of its ends the junction is not consistent with the germline gene, which may arise from a read error. In germline, CDR1 is MNHEY, CDR2 SMNVEV (reference sequence). The length of the CDR3 is 14 residues. The TCR beta CDR3 regions underwent amplification using RNA transcripts as the source. During a first-round RT-PCR of the TCR CDR3, the HTBI primer set was used. TCRdb reprocessed the multiplex PCR reads via MiXCR and lists one record per CDR3 protein. The table has more than 300,000 distinct CDR3 sequences, 17% seen once. This entry belongs to a study of T cells in Graves' hyperthyroidism and ophthalmopathy. Researchers barred patients who had uncontrolled infection, other autoimmune disease, pregnancy or lactation.

The TCR comes from a woman aged 25 to 39 with Graves' hyperthyroidism that later progressed to Graves' ophthalmopathy. Sequenced material: blood. This chain links TRBV27 with TRBJ2-1; TRBD2 agrees at 10 bases. CDR3 sequence: CACRLAGVGKEQFF. In nucleotides, the CDR3 is TGTGCCTGCAGGCTAGCGGGAGTTGGGAAAGAGCAGTTCTTC.